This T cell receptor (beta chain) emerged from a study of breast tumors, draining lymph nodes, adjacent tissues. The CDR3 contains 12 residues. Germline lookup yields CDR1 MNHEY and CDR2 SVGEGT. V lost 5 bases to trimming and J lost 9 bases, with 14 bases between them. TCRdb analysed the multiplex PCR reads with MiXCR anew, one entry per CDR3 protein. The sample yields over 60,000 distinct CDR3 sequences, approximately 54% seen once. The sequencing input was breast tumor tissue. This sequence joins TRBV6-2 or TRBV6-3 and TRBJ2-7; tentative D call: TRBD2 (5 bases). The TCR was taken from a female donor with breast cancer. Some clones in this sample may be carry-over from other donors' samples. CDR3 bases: TGTGCCAGCAGTCTTTTGATGGCGGGGCAGTACTTC. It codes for CASSLLMAGQYF.